This T cell receptor beta chain is drawn from a study of cytotoxic CD8 clonotypes in ibrutinib-treated CLL. Study-wide background: Responses: approximately 25 partial, 2 complete; after median approximately 67 months, about 14 stayed remitted, roughly 12 progressed.

TCRdb's copy holds only in-frame clones and misses some; the assay was immunoSEQ multiplex PCR. The sample contains 150,000 to 200,000 clones, under 90% of which appear only once. The germline V gene has CDR1 MGHRA and CDR2 YSYEKL. The CDR3 length is 15 residues. V was shortened by 0 bases and J by 0 bases, with 6 bases between the two germline ends. The TCR originated in a human donor with chronic lymphocytic leukemia. The chain employs TRBV4-1 and TRBJ1-3, with D unclear. This specimen was PBMCs, taken after 24 months of ibrutinib treatment. CDR3 in amino acids: CASSQDSVSGNTIYF. The CDR3 nucleotides are TGCGCCAGCAGCCAAGATTCGGTCTCTGGAAACACCATATATTTT.